Below, 10 T cell receptor beta chains from the same sample are listed, as sequenced in a study of blood T cell repertoires in COVID-19. The method was immunoSEQ multiplex PCR; TCRdb's version includes in-frame clones alone and lacks a portion of them. The profile shows some 120,000 clones, approximately 84% of them singletons. The specimen sequenced was peripheral blood. These receptors all come from a woman in her 30s who had recovered from COVID-19.

CDR3 bases: TGTGCCAGCAGCGACTTTGCCACCCCGGGACAGGGGGCCGGTGGCTACACCTTC. Translation gives CASSDFATPGQGAGGYTF. This chain uses TRBV9 with TRBJ1-2, with TRBD1 identical over 12 bases. This CDR3 has 18 residues. Germline CDR1 reads SGDLS; CDR2 reads YYNGEE. Trimming took 3 bases from V and 7 from J; bases not matched to a gene: 16.

The chain links TRBV9 to TRBJ1-1; 10 bases are a match to TRBD1. J lost 1 base, V lost 3 bases, and 3 bases had no gene match. This CDR3 is 15 amino acids long. Germline V gene data show CDR1 as SGDLS and CDR2 as YYNGEE. For the CDR3, the DNA is TGTGCCAGCAGCGGCCGACAGGGGGCGAACACTGAAGCTTTCTTT. It encodes CASSGRQGANTEAFF.

V and J are TRBV6-4 and TRBJ1-2; D is ambiguous. Looked up from germline, CDR1 is MRHNA and CDR2 is SNTAGT. The germline V and J ends were trimmed by 3 bases and 2 bases, with 13 bases remaining between them. The CDR3 contains 15 residues. CDR3 in amino acids: CASSEGNGPNYGYTF. The CDR3 DNA follows: TGTGCCAGCAGTGAGGGTAATGGGCCCAACTATGGCTACACCTTC.

The CDR3 spells CASSLSGPRGRTDTQYF. The CDR3 nucleotides read TGTGCCAGCAGCTTAAGCGGTCCGAGGGGGCGCACAGATACGCAGTATTTT. This rearrangement joins TRBV7-9 to TRBJ2-3, with 7 bases that match TRBD1. In germline, CDR1 is SEHNR, CDR2 FQNEAQ (reference sequence). V trimming: 2 bases; J trimming: 1 base; junction bases outside the gene matches: 9. The CDR3 length is 17 residues.

The chain links TRBV11-2 to TRBJ2-4; 8 nucleotides match TRBD1. The V segment lost 5 bases and the J segment 5 bases; nucleotides outside the gene matches: 8. The CDR3 covers 15 residues. Germline-derived CDR1 and CDR2 are SGHAT and FQNNGV. In DNA, the CDR3 is TGTGCCAGCAGCAAAACAGGGGGTCCGCAAAACATTCAGTACTTC. This codes for CASSKTGGPQNIQYF.

This clone was observed once. The CDR3 bases are TGTGCCAGCAGTTTCCGGGACAGGGGTAATTCACCCCTCCACTTT. It is translated as CASSFRDRGNSPLHF. The genes are TRBV6-5 and TRBJ1-6; TRBD1 matches at 10 bases. The V segment lost 4 bases and the J segment 6 bases; nucleotides outside the gene matches: 3. The CDR3 loop spans 15 amino acids. Germline assignment: CDR1 MNHEY and CDR2 SVGAGI.

V and J are TRBV11-2 and TRBJ2-6; D remains unclear. The CDR3 has 15 residues. Germline CDR1 reads SGHAT; CDR2 reads FQNNGV. The V gene lost 5 bases and the J gene lost 1 base, with 9 bases spanning the gap. CDR3 in DNA: TGTGCCAGCAGCATAACAGTGTCTGGGGCCAACGTCCTGACTTTC. Amino acids: CASSITVSGANVLTF.

The rearrangement joins TRBV30 to TRBJ2-1, with D tentatively TRBD1 (7 bases). V was cut by 5 bases and J by 4 bases, with 15 bases left in between. Germline CDR1 reads GTSNPN; CDR2 reads SVGIG (reference sequence). The CDR3 runs 14 residues. CDR3 in amino acids: CAWSETGTYNEQFF. CDR3 DNA: TGTGCCTGGTCTGAGACAGGGACTTACAATGAGCAGTTCTTC.

This clone was seen only once. CDR3 region: CATSNRTGEDEQYF. DNA of the CDR3: TGTGCCACCAGTAATAGGACAGGGGAAGACGAGCAGTACTTC. This chain links TRBV24-1 with TRBJ2-7, with 9 bases that match TRBD1. Looked up from germline, CDR1 is KGHDR and CDR2 is SFDVKD. V lost 6 bases, J lost 5 bases, and 7 bases stayed unmatched. The CDR3 totals 14 residues.

The J gene is TRBJ1-6, the V gene TRBV7-9, with D possibly matching TRBD1 (6 bases). V was trimmed by 2 bases and J by 9 bases, leaving 14 bases between them. CDR3 length: 15 residues. In germline, CDR1 is SEHNR, CDR2 FQNEAQ (reference sequence). DNA for the CDR3: TGTGCCAGCAGCTTACAGGGGCCGACTGGTTCACCCCTCCACTTT. Translation: CASSLQGPTGSPLHF.